Listed below are T cell receptor beta chains from one sample, sequenced in a study of blood T cell repertoires in COVID-19. Data came from immunoSEQ multiplex PCR; TCRdb stores just in-frame clones and leaves some out. This table has about 62,000 clones, roughly 90% appearing once. Sequencing was carried out using peripheral blood. The receptors shown here come from a woman older than 75 with acute or convalescent COVID-19. Each CDR3 is given with its conserved first and last residue. The D gene is left open where the match is weak. Size is omitted from some rows. Given values are once, few, many or a class for expanded clones.

v_gene	abundance	d_gene	j_gene	CDR3nt	CDR3aa
TRBV16	NA	TRBD2	TRBJ2-1	TGTGCCAGCAGCCCCCGCGGGGGGGGAGGAAATGAGCAGTTCTTC	CASSPRGGGGNEQFF
TRBV30	NA	NA	TRBJ2-5	TGTGCCTGGAGGGTAATAAGCGAGACCCAGTACTTC	CAWRVISETQYF
TRBV28	NA	TRBD1	TRBJ2-7	TGTGCCAGCCTACCGGGTGGCAGGGGGCGAAGGGAGCAGTACTTC	CASLPGGRGRREQYF
TRBV20-1	NA	NA	TRBJ1-2	TGCAGTGCTAGATCCGGTTATGGCTACACCTTC	CSARSGYGYTF
TRBV7-3	NA	TRBD2	TRBJ2-3	TGTGCCAGCAGCTTTACGGGAGGGCCAACAGATACGCAGTATTTT	CASSFTGGPTDTQYF
TRBV5-8	NA	TRBD1	TRBJ1-5	TGTGCCAGCAGCCGAGACAGGGGGCATCAGCCCCAGCATTTT	CASSRDRGHQPQHF
TRBV18	NA	NA	TRBJ2-7	TGTGCCAGCTCACCATTCGATCGCGGGGCAGGTTTTTTCTACGAGCAGTACTTC	CASSPFDRGAGFFYEQYF
TRBV4-1	few	TRBD1	TRBJ2-5	TGCGCCAGCAGCCCGGGACAGGGGGCAGGAGAGACCCAGTACTTC	CASSPGQGAGETQYF
TRBV5-5	once	NA	TRBJ1-1	TGTGCCAGCAGCTGGTGGGACAAAGGATCCACTGAAGCTTTCTTT	CASSWWDKGSTEAFF
TRBV5-1	NA	TRBD1	TRBJ2-1	TGCGCCAGCAGCCGTGACCTCGGTGACAGGGGGATGAATGAGCAGTTCTTC	CASSRDLGDRGMNEQFF
TRBV27	NA	TRBD1	TRBJ2-1	TGTGCCAGCAGCCCAATCAGAGGGACAGGGAACAATGAGCAGTTCTTC	CASSPIRGTGNNEQFF
TRBV10-3	NA	NA	TRBJ2-7	TGTGCCATCAGTGAGACTGACGAGCAGTACTTC	CAISETDEQYF
TRBV6-2/TRBV6-3	once	TRBD1	TRBJ2-7	TGTGCCAGCAGTACCGGGACAGGGCTCGAGCAGTACTTC	CASSTGTGLEQYF
TRBV19	NA	NA	TRBJ1-2	TGTGCCAGTAGTATCGGTGGGGCCAATTCGGGCTATGGCTACACCTTC	CASSIGGANSGYGYTF
TRBV2	NA	TRBD1	TRBJ2-5	TGTGCCAGCAGCCGAGACAGGGGGGAGACCCAGTACTTC	CASSRDRGETQYF
TRBV6-5	NA	TRBD1	TRBJ1-2	TGTGCCAGCAGCGCAGGGGGGACAGGGGATGGCTACACCTTC	CASSAGGTGDGYTF
TRBV5-1	NA	TRBD1	TRBJ1-1	TGCGCCAGCACCTACTCGACAGGGGTAAACACTGAAGCTTTCTTT	CASTYSTGVNTEAFF
TRBV3-1/TRBV3-2	NA	NA	TRBJ1-6	TGTGCCAGCAGCCATAGGGGCAATAATTCACCCCTCCACTTT	CASSHRGNNSPLHF
TRBV10-3	NA	NA	TRBJ1-1	TGTGCCATCAGACCCCTGGCGGGGGACACTGAAGCTTTCTTT	CAIRPLAGDTEAFF
TRBV28	NA	NA	TRBJ2-1	TGTGCCAGCAGTTTCGGGGGGCGCGTCTCCTACAATGAGCAGTTCTTC	CASSFGGRVSYNEQFF
TRBV4-1	NA	NA	TRBJ1-2	TGCGCCAGCAGCCAGTACCAGGGTAATGGCTACACCTTC	CASSQYQGNGYTF
TRBV5-1	NA	TRBD1	TRBJ1-2	TGCGCCAGCAGCTTCCAGGGACAGGGAAGTGGCTACACCTTC	CASSFQGQGSGYTF
TRBV18	NA	NA	TRBJ1-1	TGTGCCAGCTCACCGCCCGGCGGGACGAACAGAGCTTTCTTT	CASSPPGGTNRAFF
TRBV3-1/TRBV3-2	NA	NA	TRBJ2-1	TGTGCCAGCAGCCAGGGGGCTGAGCAGTTCTTC	CASSQGAEQFF
TRBV28	NA	TRBD1	TRBJ1-3	TGTGCCAGCAGTTCCCCAGGGGGCTACTCTGGAAACACCATATATTTT	CASSSPGGYSGNTIYF
TRBV30	NA	NA	TRBJ2-7	TGTGCCTGGAGGCCGGGTTCGTCCTACGAGCAGTACTTC	CAWRPGSSYEQYF
TRBV21-1	NA	NA	TRBJ2-7	TGTGCCAGCAGCGACTATACCGGGACAGACTACGAGCAGTACTTC	CASSDYTGTDYEQYF
TRBV19	NA	TRBD1	TRBJ1-5	TGTGCCAGTAGTATACCGGGACAGGGAATAACAATGCAGAAGCCCCAGCATTTT	CASSIPGQGITMQKPQHF
TRBV12-3/TRBV12-4	NA	NA	TRBJ1-1	TGTGCCAGCAGGAGGGACACTGAAGCTTTCTTT	CASRRDTEAFF
TRBV9	NA	NA	TRBJ1-5	TGTGCCAGCAGCGCCGGGACTTTTAATCAGCCCCAGCATTTT	CASSAGTFNQPQHF
TRBV4-2	NA	TRBD2	TRBJ2-2	TGTGCCAGCAGCCAAGAAAGCGGGGGGGCCGACACCGGGGAGCTGTTTTTT	CASSQESGGADTGELFF
TRBV6-2/TRBV6-3	NA	NA	TRBJ1-3	TGTGCCAGCAGCCTCAAGACGTGGACTTCTGGAAACACCATATATTTT	CASSLKTWTSGNTIYF
TRBV5-4	NA	TRBD2	TRBJ2-3	TGTGCCAGCAGCCCCCAGACTAGCGGCACAGATACGCAGTATTTT	CASSPQTSGTDTQYF
TRBV7-2	NA	NA	TRBJ1-2	TGTGCCAGCAGCTTAGAGCAACGGTCCTATGGCTACACCTTC	CASSLEQRSYGYTF
TRBV7-9	NA	NA	TRBJ2-5	TGTGCCAGCAGCTTAGATCTGGAGTTCCAAGAGACCCAGTACTTC	CASSLDLEFQETQYF
TRBV10-3	NA	NA	TRBJ2-1	TGTGCCATCAGTGAGTCGACTGCAAACAATGAGCAGTTCTTC	CAISESTANNEQFF
TRBV7-2	once	NA	TRBJ1-2	TGTGCCAGCAGCCCTCGGACAGATTCTAACTATGGCTACACCTTC	CASSPRTDSNYGYTF
TRBV3-1/TRBV3-2	NA	TRBD2	TRBJ2-1	TGTGCCAGCAGCCTCGCGGGAGGGCATGAGCAGTTCTTC	CASSLAGGHEQFF
TRBV6-5	NA	NA	TRBJ1-2	TGTGCCAGCAGTTACGTCCGGGATGTTGGCTACACCTTC	CASSYVRDVGYTF
TRBV15	NA	TRBD1	TRBJ2-7	TGTGCCACCAGTCTGGGACAGGGGGTACCCTACGAGCAGTACTTC	CATSLGQGVPYEQYF
TRBV28	NA	TRBD1	TRBJ1-3	TGTGCCAGCACCCTACAGGGGACTGGAAACACCATATATTTT	CASTLQGTGNTIYF
TRBV29-1	NA	NA	TRBJ2-7	TGCAGCGTTGGCAACAGTGGATCCGAGCAGTACTTC	CSVGNSGSEQYF